Sequencing of this TCR beta chain was carried out in a study of T cell repertoires in cytomegalovirus infection. The overall study: An indication of both CMV infection and matching HLA type came from public TCR beta signatures. Findings of the study overall: The ex vivo response was dominated by HLA-C-restricted CMV-specific TCR beta clonotypes. Carriers of CMV plus the relevant HLA were identified by cumulative public TCR beta family frequency.

Regarding this clonotype: The antigen is not known.

TCRdb reanalysed the reads using MiXCR and keeps one entry per CDR3 protein. The table includes about 400,000 distinct CDR3 sequences, around a sixth detected once. CDR3 length: 17 amino acids. Germline loops: CDR1 DFQATT, CDR2 SNEGSKA (reference sequence). Trimming removed 6 bases from V and 3 bases from J; junction bases left unmatched: 16. The source material was PBMCs. This TCR was sampled from a human donor in good health (CMV status not recorded). Some clones in this sample may be carry-over from other donors' samples. The rearrangement uses TRBV20-1 and TRBJ1-3; TRBD1 matches at 8 bases. CDR3 DNA: TGCAGTGCCTTGGGATTTATACAGGGGGTGGTTGGAAACACCATATATTTT. The encoded protein is CSALGFIQGVVGNTIYF.